Listed below are T cell receptor beta chains from one sample, sequenced in a study of T-cell memory formation after mild COVID-19. MiXCR was run by TCRdb on the 5' RACE reads, yielding one entry per CDR3 protein. Of over 450,000 distinct CDR3 sequences listed, about 20% are singletons. Sequencing was done on a sample of PBMCs or a T cell subset sorted from them (not recorded which). The receptors originated from an adult woman who had mild COVID-19 (a few samples of this study predate the infection). Cell type and time point are not known. CDR3s include the opening cysteine and the closing phenylalanine or tryptophan. D genes are given only for firm matches. Size is omitted from some rows. Given values are once, few, many or a class for expanded clones.

TRBJ2-6 | TRBV5-4 | TRBD2 | - | TGTGCCAGCAGCCCACCGGGACTACCAGCTGGGGCCAACGTCCTGACTTTC | CASSPPGLPAGANVLTF
TRBJ2-2 | TRBV7-3 | TRBD2 | - | TGTGCCAGCAGCTTAAAGCCCCGACTAGCGGGAGGGAGGCCCGGGGAGCTGTTTTTT | CASSLKPRLAGGRPGELFF
TRBJ1-1 | TRBV30 | - | few | TGTGCCTGGAGTGGAGTCGGGAAAGTGGACACTGAAGCTTTCTTT | CAWSGVGKVDTEAFF
TRBJ2-7 | TRBV4-2 | - | few | TGTGCCAGCAGCCAAGGGGACCGGTGGCGATACGAGCAGTACTTC | CASSQGDRWRYEQYF
TRBJ2-1 | TRBV5-1 | - | - | TGCGCCAGCACCGTAGAGGGTGCCCTCTCCTACAATGAGCAGTTCTTC | CASTVEGALSYNEQFF
TRBJ1-2 | TRBV20-1 | TRBD1 | few | TGCAGTGCTCTACTACAGGGGGCCCAAGGCTACACCTTC | CSALLQGAQGYTF
TRBJ1-1 | TRBV12-3/TRBV12-4 | - | - | TGTGCCAGCAGTTTAGGCGACGGGAACACTGAAGCTTTCTTT | CASSLGDGNTEAFF
TRBJ2-2 | TRBV5-6 | - | many | TGTGCCAGCAGCGCCGGGCGGAGAGTAGGCGGGGAGCTGTTTTTT | CASSAGRRVGGELFF
TRBJ2-3 | TRBV4-3 | TRBD1 | - | TGCGCCAGCAGCCTCCTTCAGGGGGCCACAGATACGCAGTATTTT | CASSLLQGATDTQYF
TRBJ2-3 | TRBV10-3 | - | many | TGTGCCATCAGTGAGTCGAGCAACACAGATACGCAGTATTTT | CAISESSNTDTQYF
TRBJ1-2 | TRBV7-9 | - | - | TGTGCCAGCAGCAAAGCGTCTGGGGGGTACTATGGCTACACCTTC | CASSKASGGYYGYTF
TRBJ2-1 | TRBV3-1 | TRBD2 | - | TGTGCCAGCAGCCAAGACGTAGGGGGTGGACTAGCGGGGCCCAATGAGCAGTTCTTC | CASSQDVGGGLAGPNEQFF
TRBJ2-3 | TRBV29-1 | - | - | TGCAGCTGGAGTGGGGAGCGGGGCACAGATACGCAGTATTTT | CSWSGERGTDTQYF
TRBJ1-2 | TRBV7-9 | - | - | TGTGCCAGCAGCTTGGATAACAGGGTGAACTATGGCTACACCTTC | CASSLDNRVNYGYTF
TRBJ2-7 | TRBV4-1 | TRBD2 | many | TGCGCCAGCAGCCAAGCGGGGGGGCCCTACGAGCAGTACTTC | CASSQAGGPYEQYF
TRBJ2-5 | TRBV5-4 | TRBD2 | - | TGTGCCAGCAGCTTCCGATTAGCGGGGCCCCAAGAGACCCAGTACTTC | CASSFRLAGPQETQYF
TRBJ2-3 | TRBV6-5 | TRBD2 | - | TGTGCCAGCAGTTCCCCACGGGGAGCGGGGGGTAGCACAGATACGCAGTATTTT | CASSSPRGAGGSTDTQYF
TRBJ2-5 | TRBV18 | - | - | TGTGCCAGCTCACGCGGACAGACCCAAGAGACCCAGTACTTC | CASSRGQTQETQYF
TRBJ2-2 | TRBV4-2 | TRBD1 | - | TGTGCCAGCAGCCAAGGGGGGGACAGGGTAGGCACCGGGGAGCTGTTTTTT | CASSQGGDRVGTGELFF
TRBJ2-7 | TRBV6-2/TRBV6-3 | TRBD1 | - | TGTGCCAGCAGTTACAAAGGCCCCGGGACAGGAGGGCCCCTCTCCTCCTACGAGCAGTACTTC | CASSYKGPGTGGPLSSYEQYF
TRBJ2-3 | TRBV5-1 | TRBD1 | few | TGCGCCAGCAGCTTCGGGACAGGGGAGACAGATACGCAGTATTTT | CASSFGTGETDTQYF
TRBJ2-7 | TRBV6-5 | TRBD2 | many | TGTGCCAGCAGTCTCCGGGACTACGGTAACGGGGAGCAGTACTTC | CASSLRDYGNGEQYF